This T cell receptor (beta chain) was observed in a study of cytomegalovirus exposure and HLA in healthy donors. Assay used: immunoSEQ multiplex PCR; TCRdb lists only in-frame clones, some missing. The sample records roughly 150,000 clones, roughly 91% being singletons. This clone has just a few counts. Trimming left V 0 bases short and J 0 bases short, with 3 bases between. The CDR3 has 15 residues. Germline loops: CDR1 LGHNA, CDR2 YNFKEQ. Material: PBMCs. The chain links TRBV4-2 to TRBJ2-6; D is uncertain. The source is a man younger than 35 in good health and CMV-seronegative. CDR3 DNA sequence: TGTGCCAGCAGCCAAGACAGCTCTGGGGCCAACGTCCTGACTTTC. This sequence encodes CASSQDSSGANVLTF.